The sequence of this TCR beta chain was determined in a study of blood T cell repertoires in COVID-19. Study details: Spain, Italy and the United States supplied samples that represented acute and convalescent COVID-19.

Using immunoSEQ multiplex PCR, the repertoire was profiled, and TCRdb retains in-frame clones only, with some absent. Of around 140,000 clones detected, under 90% appear once; the ten largest clones hold roughly 2.3%. All enrollees were roughly 18 to 89 years old and from about two dozen US areas. Cohort allocation depended upon clinical history that participants reported. The length of the CDR3 is 15 residues. Trimming pared 3 bases from V and 0 bases from J, leaving 9 bases between. The germline V gene encodes CDR1 SGHTA and CDR2 FQGNSA. This clonotype was sampled from a man aged 40-49 years with acute COVID-19. Sequenced material: PBMCs or T cells enriched from blood (not recorded which). The rearrangement uses TRBV7-2 and TRBJ1-5; D unclear. CDR3 in amino acids: CASSFGPLSNQPQHF. DNA of the CDR3: TGTGCCAGCAGCTTTGGCCCGCTTAGCAATCAGCCCCAGCATTTT.